The 21 T cell receptor beta chains below come from one sample, sequenced in a study of molecular identifiers for immune sequencing clone quantification. TCRdb called the PCR reads again in MiXCR, with one record for every CDR3 protein. The sample consists of more than 450,000 distinct CDR3 sequences, about a quarter of them appearing once. The source material was naive CD8+ T cells from blood, with Jurkat cell RNA spiked in. The subset is: FACS-sorted CD8+CD4-CCR7+CD45RA+ naive T cells. The origin of the receptors is a human donor in good health. Some libraries in this study had Jurkat cell RNA spiked in.

This chain links TRBV2 with TRBJ1-2, with 7 bases that match TRBD1. V gave up 3 bases and J gave up 2 bases; unmatched junction bases: 15. The germline V gene has CDR1 SNHLY and CDR2 FYNNEI. This CDR3 contains 18 residues. The CDR3 region has the DNA TGTGCCAGCAGTGATTCCAGACAGGGAGGGGACGAAAACTATGGCTACACCTTC. Translated: CASSDSRQGGDENYGYTF.

The chain is built from TRBV19 and TRBJ2-3; D uncertain. With 1 base removed from V and 4 bases from J, the gap between germline ends came to 9 bases. This CDR3 region has 14 residues. Germline CDR1 is LNHDA and CDR2 is SQIVND (reference sequence). CDR3 sequence reads: CASSIVGSPDTQYF. In nucleotides, the CDR3 is TGTGCCAGTAGTATAGTGGGCAGCCCAGATACGCAGTATTTT.

This clonotype was recorded many times. The gene calls are TRBV13 and TRBJ1-2; TRBD1 aligns across 11 bases. This CDR3 comprises 14 residues. Germline CDR1 is PRHDT and CDR2 is FYEKMQ (reference sequence). J lost 10 bases, V lost 1 base, and 5 bases had no gene match. In DNA form, the CDR3 reads TGTGCCAGCAGCTTAGAGGACAGGGGGCAATCCTACACCTTC. Its protein product is CASSLEDRGQSYTF. The full variable domain, completed using reference TRBV13 and TRBJ1-2, is AAGVIQSPRHLIKEKRETATLKCYPIPRHDTVYWYQQGPGQDPQFLISFYEKMQSDKGSIPDRFSAQQFSDYHSELNMSSLELGDSALYFCASSLEDRGQSYTFGSGTRLTVV.

This clonotype was recorded many times. The V gene is TRBV28, the J gene TRBJ1-1, with no clear D. The CDR3 consists of 14 residues. The germline gives CDR1 MDHEN, CDR2 SYDVKM. The V and J ends lost 3 bases and 1 base respectively, with 9 bases between them. CDR3 residues: CASSFGLRNTEAFF. The CDR3 region has the DNA TGTGCCAGCAGTTTTGGACTGAGGAACACTGAAGCTTTCTTT.

The chain couples TRBV7-9 to TRBJ2-7; D perhaps matches TRBD2 (6 bases). The ends were cut back, 5 bases at V and 0 bases at J, with 35 bases in the middle. CDR1 is SEHNR and CDR2 is FQNEAQ in the germline V gene (reference sequence). CDR3 length equals 22 residues. The CDR3 DNA is TGTGCCAGCAGCCAAAAAGATCGGTCACTCTCCCCCGGAGAGACTAGCTCCTACGAGCAGTACTTC. It specifies CASSQKDRSLSPGETSSYEQYF.

The chain employs TRBV7-9 and TRBJ2-5; D not resolved. Germline loops: CDR1 SEHNR, CDR2 FQNEAQ (reference sequence). This CDR3 spans 12 amino acids. Trimming left V 8 bases short and J 3 bases short, with 10 bases between. CDR3 in DNA: TGTGCCAGCTTGGGTTTGGAAGAGACCCAGTACTTC. This translates into CASLGLEETQYF.

This clonotype was picked up a small number of times. The genes are TRBV20-1 and TRBJ1-1; 7 bases are a match to TRBD1. With 0 bases clipped from V and 6 bases from J, the junction kept 1 base outside the gene matches. The CDR3 runs 12 residues. From germline, CDR1 is DFQATT and CDR2 SNEGSKA (reference sequence). The CDR3 DNA follows: TGCAGTGCTAGAGAGGGGACAGCTGAAGCTTTCTTT. Encoded protein: CSAREGTAEAFF.

This clonotype has more than one count but fewer than ten. The CDR3 loop is CASSFLATRVDEQYF. The CDR3, as DNA: TGTGCCAGCAGCTTCCTAGCAACCCGTGTGGACGAGCAGTACTTC. The rearrangement joins TRBV7-9 to TRBJ2-7, with D possibly being TRBD2 (5 bases). Trimming took off 3 bases at V and 5 bases at J, with 17 bases between the two ends. The CDR3 sequence is 15 residues long. Germline V gene data show CDR1 as SEHNR and CDR2 as FQNEAQ (reference sequence).

Notes on this clonotype: This may be a read error, as it is one base from a much larger clone. The V call is TRBV29-1, the J call TRBJ1-4; no clear D. From germline, CDR1 is SQVTM and CDR2 ANQGSEA. The CDR3 is 10 residues long. The V end was cut by 5 bases, the J end by 12 bases, with 10 bases between. In DNA form, the CDR3 reads TGCAGCGTTTGTGTATCGGAACTGTTTTTT. Its protein is CSVCVSELFF.

This clonotype was recorded a few times. This chain joins TRBV5-1 and TRBJ2-7, with D unresolved. CDR1 is SGHRS and CDR2 is YFSETQ in the germline V gene. The CDR3 is 15 amino acids. The V end lost 4 bases, the J end lost 0 bases, and 14 bases lay between the germline ends. The CDR3 here is CASSLGIGSSYEQYF. The CDR3 DNA reads TGCGCCAGCAGCCTTGGGATCGGCAGCTCCTACGAGCAGTACTTC. Complete variable domain (other parts from reference TRBV5-1 and TRBJ2-7): KAGVTQTPRYLIKTRGQQVTLSCSPISGHRSVSWYQQTPGQGLQFLFEYFSETQRNKGNFPGRFSGRQFSNSRSEMNVSTLELGDSALYLCASSLGIGSSYEQYFGPGTRLTVT.

This clonotype has more than one count but fewer than ten. The rearrangement links TRBV24-1 to TRBJ1-5; D call uncertain. Germline lookup yields CDR1 KGHDR and CDR2 SFDVKD. There are 14 residues in the CDR3. The V end lost 4 bases, the J end lost 1 base, and 7 bases lay between the germline ends. The CDR3 is CATSELDSNQPQHF. Written as DNA, the CDR3 is TGTGCCACCAGTGAACTGGACAGCAATCAGCCCCAGCATTTT.

The chain is built from TRBV28 and TRBJ2-7, with a possible D match to TRBD1 (6 bases). Germline V gene data show CDR1 as MDHEN and CDR2 as SYDVKM. CDR3 length equals 14 residues. V lost 4 bases to trimming and J lost 6 bases, with 16 bases between them. The chain's CDR3 is CASSSLTGSAEQYF. The CDR3, as DNA: TGTGCCAGCAGTTCCCTCACAGGGTCCGCCGAGCAGTACTTC.

In this sample, this clonotype turned up a few times. This chain joins TRBV29-1 and TRBJ2-1; D remains ambiguous. Per germline, CDR1 SQVTM and CDR2 ANQGSEA. Trimming shortened V by 4 bases and J by 0 bases, and 7 bases separated the two germline ends. CDR3 length equals 13 residues. CDR3: CSVVTASYNEQFF. The CDR3 DNA reads TGCAGCGTTGTAACGGCCTCCTACAATGAGCAGTTCTTC.

This chain joins TRBV7-8 and TRBJ2-5, with 12 bases aligning to TRBD1. The CDR3 extends over 18 amino acids. CDR1 and CDR2 (germline): SGHVS, FQNEAQ. V was pared by 1 base and J by 5 bases, with 11 bases of the junction left unmatched. In DNA, the CDR3 is TGTGCCAGCAGCTTAGGGGGTTTGGGACAGGGGGCCTGGGAGACCCAGTACTTC. Translating gives CASSLGGLGQGAWETQYF.

The J gene is TRBJ2-7, the V gene TRBV19; no reliable D call. Matching the DNA end better, TRBJ2-1 makes the J call doubtful. Germline V gives CDR1 LNHDA, CDR2 SQIVND (reference sequence). The CDR3 loop spans 13 amino acids. This CDR3 reads CASSILPLGEQFF. The CDR3 coding sequence is TGTGCCAGTAGTATACTCCCACTGGGCGAGCAGTTCTTC.

Notes on this clonotype: A much larger clone differs from this one at a single base, so this may be a read error. The chain uses TRBV7-9 and TRBJ2-5; maybe TRBD2 (5 bases). The germline V and J ends were trimmed by 6 bases and 0 bases, with 17 bases remaining between them. Germline V gene lookup returns CDR1 SEHNR and CDR2 FQNEAQ (reference sequence). The CDR3 has 16 amino acids. CDR3 residues: CASSRPAEPYQETQYF. The DNA for the CDR3 is TGTGCCAGCAGTCGCCCAGCGGAACCGTACCAAGAGACCCAGTACTTC.

For this clonotype: The conserved closing phenylalanine or tryptophan is absent in this CDR3, likely reflecting a read error. This sequence joins TRBV30 and TRBJ2-1, with 9 bases identical to TRBD2. Trimming removed 4 bases from V and 5 bases from J; junction bases left unmatched: 3. The germline CDR1 and CDR2 sequences are GTSNPN and SVGIG (reference sequence). The CDR3 has 13 amino acids. The CDR3 bases are TGTGCCTGGACTAGCGGGAACAACAATGAGCAGTTCTAC. Translated: CAWTSGNNNEQFY.

The chain recombines TRBV28 with TRBJ2-4; 8 bases are shared with TRBD1. The ends lost 4 bases at V and 16 bases at J; junction bases unmatched: 18. There are 15 residues in the CDR3. The germline CDR1 and CDR2 sequences are MDHEN and SYDVKM. The DNA for the CDR3 is TGTGCCAGCAGTTCAAGAGGGACAGGACAGCCTAGCGCCTACTTC. Encoded protein: CASSSRGTGQPSAYF.

The chain recombines TRBV28 with TRBJ1-1, with D uncertain. Trimming stripped 7 bases from V and 1 base from J, with 16 bases between. Germline CDR1 reads MDHEN; CDR2 reads SYDVKM. The CDR3 is 15 amino acids. CDR3 amino acids: CASIFAGRRNTEAFF. Here the CDR3 DNA reads TGTGCCAGCATTTTCGCGGGGAGGAGGAACACTGAAGCTTTCTTT.

This clonotype was recorded many times. The CDR3, as DNA: TGTGCCAGCAGCTTAGGGTGGGTGGCGACGGCCTACGAGCAGTACTTC. Translating it yields CASSLGWVATAYEQYF. The chain couples TRBV7-2 to TRBJ2-7; D gene ambiguous. V was pared by 1 base and J by 2 bases, with 15 bases between. The CDR3 covers 16 residues. Germline lookup yields CDR1 SGHTA and CDR2 FQGNSA. Based on the CDR3 plus reference TRBV7-2 and TRBJ2-7, the full variable domain is GAGVSQSPSNKVTEKGKDVELRCDPISGHTALYWYRQSLGQGLEFLIYFQGNSAPDKSGLPSDRFSAERTGGSVSTLTIQRTQQEDSAVYLCASSLGWVATAYEQYFGPGTRLTVT.

At least ten counts were recorded for this clonotype. The genes are TRBV12-3 or TRBV12-4 and TRBJ2-7, with 9 bases matching TRBD1. V was pared by 5 bases and J by 7 bases, with 3 bases of the junction left unmatched. The CDR3 consists of 12 residues. CDR3 DNA: TGTGCCAGCAGTCTCGGACAGGGGGAGCAGTACTTC. It encodes CASSLGQGEQYF.